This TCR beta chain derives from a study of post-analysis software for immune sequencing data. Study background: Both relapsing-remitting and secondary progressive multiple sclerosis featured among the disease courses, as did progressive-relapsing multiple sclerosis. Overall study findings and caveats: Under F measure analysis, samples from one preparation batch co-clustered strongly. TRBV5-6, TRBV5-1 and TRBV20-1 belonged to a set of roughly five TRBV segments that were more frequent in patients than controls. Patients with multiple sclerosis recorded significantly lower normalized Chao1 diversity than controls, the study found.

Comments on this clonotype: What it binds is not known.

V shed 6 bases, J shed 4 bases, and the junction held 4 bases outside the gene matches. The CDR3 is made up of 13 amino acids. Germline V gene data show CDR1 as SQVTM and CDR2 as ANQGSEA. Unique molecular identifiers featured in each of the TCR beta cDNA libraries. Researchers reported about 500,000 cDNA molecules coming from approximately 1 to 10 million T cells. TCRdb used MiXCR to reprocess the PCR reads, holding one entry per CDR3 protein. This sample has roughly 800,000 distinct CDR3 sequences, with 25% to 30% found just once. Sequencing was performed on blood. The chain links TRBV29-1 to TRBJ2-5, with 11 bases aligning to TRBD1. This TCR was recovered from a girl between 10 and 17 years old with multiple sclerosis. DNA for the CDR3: TGCAGCGTACGGACAGGGGGCGGAGAGACCCAGTACTTC. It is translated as CSVRTGGGETQYF. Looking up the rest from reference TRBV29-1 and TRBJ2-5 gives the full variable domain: SAVISQKPSRDICQRGTSLTIQCQVDSQVTMMFWYRQQPGQSLTLIATANQGSEATYESGFVIDKFPISRPNLTFSTLTVSNMSPEDSSIYLCSVRTGGGETQYFGPGTRLLVL.